The present T cell receptor beta chain was sequenced within a study of CD8 T cells in ankylosing spondylitis. Regarding the study as a whole: Significant enrichment of disease-linked clones was reportedly seen in matched ankylosing spondylitis synovial fluid. There was a TCR beta motif, made of several highly homologous variants, that appeared characteristic of ankylosing spondylitis blood.

The CDR3 totals 13 residues. Trimming pared 4 bases from V and 2 bases from J, leaving 8 bases between. Libraries for TCR beta were made by quantitative 5'-RACE with molecular barcodes. TCRdb reprocessed the 5' RACE reads with MiXCR, giving one entry per CDR3 protein. The data hold 500,000 or so distinct CDR3 sequences, with about 5.7% observed a single time. This clonotype was seen ten or more times. What it recognizes is unknown. The sequence derives from a male donor with ankylosing spondylitis. V and J are TRBV12-3 or TRBV12-4 and TRBJ1-1; D is ambiguous. The sample comprised blood, either unsorted or a sorted T cell fraction (not recorded which). The DNA for the CDR3 is TGTGCCAGCAGTTCATTTATAAACACTGAAGCTTTCTTT. The encoded protein is CASSSFINTEAFF.